This is a list of T cell receptor beta chains from one sample in a study of T-cell memory formation after mild COVID-19. One entry per CDR3 protein, called by TCRdb with MiXCR from the 5' RACE reads. The sample has 300,000 to 400,000 distinct CDR3 sequences, 25% to 30% seen once; the top ten hold approximately 15%. The sequencing sample was made of PBMCs or a T cell subset sorted from them (not recorded which). The receptors come from an adult woman who had mild COVID-19 (a few samples of this study predate the infection). Cell type and time point are not known. Each CDR3 is given with its conserved first and last residue. Each record gives: J gene, V gene, D gene, clone size, CDR3 length, CDR3 DNA, CDR3 protein. D genes are given only for firm matches. The size field is filled for only some rows; it gives once, few, many or a size class.

TRBJ1-4 | TRBV2 | NA | few | 12 | TGTGCCAGCAGTGACTACGGGGGGCTCGTGTTTTTT | CASSDYGGLVFF
TRBJ1-2 | TRBV5-1 | NA | NA | 12 | TGCGCCAGCAGCAAAGGACGAGTCCGGGGCACCTTC | CASSKGRVRGTF
TRBJ1-2 | TRBV15 | NA | few | 17 | TGTGCCACCAGCAGAGATGGGTCGGCATTACCTTACTATGGCTACACCTTC | CATSRDGSALPYYGYTF
TRBJ1-1 | TRBV12-5 | TRBD1 | NA | 14 | TGTGCTAGTGCCGTAACAGGGGGAGGAACTGAAGCTTTCTTT | CASAVTGGGTEAFF
TRBJ2-1 | TRBV29-1 | TRBD2 | few | 13 | TGCAGCGTAGGGCGGGGGGTAGTCAATGAGCAGTTCTTC | CSVGRGVVNEQFF
TRBJ1-2 | TRBV20-1 | NA | few | 14 | TGCAGTGCACCGGAGTGGGCAGGGTACTATGGCTACACCTTC | CSAPEWAGYYGYTF
TRBJ2-1 | TRBV7-8 | TRBD2 | few | 15 | TGTGCCAGCAGCCCGGCCGGGACTAGGTACAATGAGCAGTTCTTC | CASSPAGTRYNEQFF
TRBJ2-5 | TRBV7-8 | NA | few | 15 | TGTGCCAGCAGCATCCGGGACTGGGTTCAAGAGACCCAGTACTTC | CASSIRDWVQETQYF
TRBJ2-1 | TRBV4-3 | NA | NA | 12 | TGCGCCAGCAGCCAAGATCGGTCCAAGCAGTTCTTC | CASSQDRSKQFF
TRBJ2-1 | TRBV18 | NA | NA | 12 | TGTGCCAGCTCATCTACACGGAATGAGCAGTTCTTC | CASSSTRNEQFF
TRBJ2-3 | TRBV5-1 | TRBD2 | NA | 14 | TGCGCCAGCACGAAAGCGGGGACCACAGATACGCAGTATTTT | CASTKAGTTDTQYF
TRBJ2-7 | TRBV27 | TRBD1 | few | 14 | TGTGCCAGCAGCGTTACAGGGGCAAGATACGAGCAGTACTTC | CASSVTGARYEQYF
TRBJ2-3 | TRBV7-2 | TRBD2 | NA | 20 | TGTGCCAGCAGCCCGCGACTAGCGGGACACAGATCCCCCCTCACAGATACGCAGTATTTT | CASSPRLAGHRSPLTDTQYF
TRBJ2-2 | TRBV7-9 | TRBD2 | few | 13 | TGTGCCAGCGGACTAGCGGGGACCGGGGAGCTGTTTTTT | CASGLAGTGELFF
TRBJ2-3 | TRBV12-3/TRBV12-4 | TRBD2 | NA | 15 | TGTGCCAGCAGTGGGAGGACTAGCTTCACAGATACGCAGTATTTT | CASSGRTSFTDTQYF
TRBJ1-2 | TRBV5-4 | TRBD1 | NA | 14 | TGTGCCAGCAGCATAGGGGACAGGGGCTATGGCTACACCTTC | CASSIGDRGYGYTF
TRBJ2-5 | TRBV7-6 | NA | NA | 12 | TGTGCCAGCAGCTCGGGATATGAGACCCAGTACTTC | CASSSGYETQYF
TRBJ1-1 | TRBV24-1 | NA | NA | 13 | TGTGCCACCAGTGAGGTAGGGGGCACTGAAGCTTTCTTT | CATSEVGGTEAFF
TRBJ2-1 | TRBV15 | TRBD2 | NA | 15 | TGTGCCACCAGCTCAAAGCGGGAGGCCGGTAATGAGCAGTTCTTC | CATSSKREAGNEQFF
TRBJ2-2 | TRBV6-2/TRBV6-3 | NA | NA | 15 | TGTGCCAGCACTCCGAAGGGGTTTTACACCGGGGAGCTGTTTTTT | CASTPKGFYTGELFF
TRBJ2-5 | TRBV20-1 | TRBD2 | NA | 15 | TGCAGTGCTAGAGTTGGGACTAGCGGGAGCGGGACCCAGTACTTC | CSARVGTSGSGTQYF
TRBJ1-2 | TRBV4-3 | NA | few | 16 | TGCGCCAGCAGCCAAGAGCTGAGCAGTATCATCTATGGCTACACCTTC | CASSQELSSIIYGYTF
TRBJ2-3 | TRBV7-9 | NA | NA | 14 | TGTGCCAGCAGCCCTCGGACGGGGCAGGATACGCAGTATTTT | CASSPRTGQDTQYF
TRBJ2-1 | TRBV24-1 | TRBD1 | once | 14 | TGTGCCACCAGTGACTGGGACAGAATCAATGAGCAGTTCTTC | CATSDWDRINEQFF